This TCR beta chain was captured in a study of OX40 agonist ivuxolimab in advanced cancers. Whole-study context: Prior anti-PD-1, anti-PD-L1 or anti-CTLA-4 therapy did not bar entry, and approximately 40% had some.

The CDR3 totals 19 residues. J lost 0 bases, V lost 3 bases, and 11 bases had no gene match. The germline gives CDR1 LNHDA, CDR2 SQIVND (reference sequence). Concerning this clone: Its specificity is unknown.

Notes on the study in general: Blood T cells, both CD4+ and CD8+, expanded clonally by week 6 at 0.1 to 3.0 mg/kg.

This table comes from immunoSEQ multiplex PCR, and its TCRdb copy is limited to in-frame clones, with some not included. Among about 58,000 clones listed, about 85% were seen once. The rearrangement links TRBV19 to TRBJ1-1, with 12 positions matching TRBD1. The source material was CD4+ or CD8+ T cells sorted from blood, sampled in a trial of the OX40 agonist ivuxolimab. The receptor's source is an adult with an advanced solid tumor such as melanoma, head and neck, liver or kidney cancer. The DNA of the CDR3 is TGTGCCAGTAGTATGAGGGGACAGGGGGCGCGGTACATGAACACTGAAGCTTTCTTT. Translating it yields CASSMRGQGARYMNTEAFF.